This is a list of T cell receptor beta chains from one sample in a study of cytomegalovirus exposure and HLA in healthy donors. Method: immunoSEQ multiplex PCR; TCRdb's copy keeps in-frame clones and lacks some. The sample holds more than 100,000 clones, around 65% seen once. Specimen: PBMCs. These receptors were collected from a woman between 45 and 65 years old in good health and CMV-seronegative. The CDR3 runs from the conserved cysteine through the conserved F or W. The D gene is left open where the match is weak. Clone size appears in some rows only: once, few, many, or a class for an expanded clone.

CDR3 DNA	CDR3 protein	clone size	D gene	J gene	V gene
TGCGCCAGCAGTTTCGGGATGGAGACTGAAGCTTTCTTT	CASSFGMETEAFF	-	-	TRBJ1-1	TRBV5-1
TGTGCCAGTCTAGCGGGCACTGAAGGCTACACCTTC	CASLAGTEGYTF	-	-	TRBJ1-2	TRBV2
TGTGCCAGCAGTTCCCAAGACAGGGGCTGGACTGAAGCTTTCTTT	CASSSQDRGWTEAFF	-	TRBD1	TRBJ1-1	TRBV28
TGTGCCAGCAGCAGGTATTTGGGACTAGCGGAAGAGACCCAGTACTTC	CASSRYLGLAEETQYF	-	TRBD2	TRBJ2-5	TRBV5-4
TGTGCCAGCAGCGTGGACAGAGCCGAAAAACTGTTTTTT	CASSVDRAEKLFF	-	-	TRBJ1-4	TRBV7-8
TGTGCCAGTAGTATTTGGGGGGTCCGCACAGATACGCAGTATTTT	CASSIWGVRTDTQYF	-	-	TRBJ2-3	TRBV19
TGCGCCAGCAGCTTACCCTTGCAGGGTGGCATGGACGAGCAGTACTTC	CASSLPLQGGMDEQYF	-	-	TRBJ2-7	TRBV5-1
TGTGCCAGCAGCTTAATAGCGGGCTTGAACACCGGGGAGCTGTTTTTT	CASSLIAGLNTGELFF	-	TRBD2	TRBJ2-2	TRBV11-3
TGCGCCAGCACCCCTAGTCCCCTAACGAACACCGGGGAGCTGTTTTTT	CASTPSPLTNTGELFF	few	-	TRBJ2-2	TRBV5-1
TGTGCCAGCAGTCCTAGCGGGAGCACAGATACGCAGTATTTT	CASSPSGSTDTQYF	-	TRBD2	TRBJ2-3	TRBV7-9
TGTGCCAGCAGTTTCCGGGACAGGGGAATCTACGAGCAGTACTTC	CASSFRDRGIYEQYF	once	TRBD1	TRBJ2-7	TRBV6-5
TGTGCCACCAGGGGCCGTTGGGATCAGCCCCAGCATTTT	CATRGRWDQPQHF	-	-	TRBJ1-5	TRBV19
TGTGCCAGCAGTGTAACTAGCGGGGACTACAATGAGCAGTTCTTC	CASSVTSGDYNEQFF	-	TRBD2	TRBJ2-1	TRBV27
TGTGCCAGCAGTGCGGGACAGGGGAACAATTCACCCCTCCACTTT	CASSAGQGNNSPLHF	-	TRBD1	TRBJ1-6	TRBV2
TGCGCCAGCAGCTTTGGGGGACAGCCAGTTCAAGAGACCCAGTACTTC	CASSFGGQPVQETQYF	-	TRBD1	TRBJ2-5	TRBV5-1
TGTGCCAGCAGCACATCGACAGGAGCTAATGAAAAACTGTTTTTT	CASSTSTGANEKLFF	-	-	TRBJ1-4	TRBV5-4
TGTGCCAGCTCCCCCGGACAGCCAGAAACTAACTATGGCTACACCTTC	CASSPGQPETNYGYTF	-	-	TRBJ1-2	TRBV18
TGCGCCAGCAGCCCCGGGACAGTGAACACTGAAGCTTTCTTT	CASSPGTVNTEAFF	-	TRBD1	TRBJ1-1	TRBV5-1
TGTGCCAGTAGGGGGACTCCTTCCTACGAGCAGTACTTC	CASRGTPSYEQYF	-	-	TRBJ2-7	TRBV19
TGTGCTAGTGGGCCCGGAGGGCCGGGTACGACAGATACGCAGTATTTT	CASGPGGPGTTDTQYF	once	-	TRBJ2-3	TRBV12-5
TGTGCCAGCAGCCGGACAGGCAGCACAGATACGCAGTATTTT	CASSRTGSTDTQYF	-	TRBD1	TRBJ2-3	TRBV2
TGCGCCAGCAGCGAGGGAAACACTGAAGCTTTCTTT	CASSEGNTEAFF	few	-	TRBJ1-1	TRBV5-1
TGTGCCAGCAGTTTCGGCGGACTAGCGGGAACCACAGATACGCAGTATTTT	CASSFGGLAGTTDTQYF	-	TRBD2	TRBJ2-3	TRBV28
TGTGCCAGCAGCTTAGGGGGACTAGCGAAAACGAATGAGCAGTTCTTC	CASSLGGLAKTNEQFF	-	TRBD2	TRBJ2-1	TRBV7-3
TGTGCCAGCAGCTTAATATCCGGGGGGACAGATACGCAGTATTTT	CASSLISGGTDTQYF	-	TRBD2	TRBJ2-3	TRBV5-6
TGTGCCAGCAGTTTAGGGGCAGCCGCCTACGAGCAGTACTTC	CASSLGAAAYEQYF	few	-	TRBJ2-7	TRBV27
TGTGCCAGCAGCCCTCTGGGGACAGGAGAAGCTTTCTTT	CASSPLGTGEAFF	-	TRBD1	TRBJ1-1	TRBV5-4